This T cell receptor (beta chain) is drawn from a study of technical replicates of blood from several donors. This CDR3 spans 13 amino acids. Between the trimmed V and J ends, which lost 4 bases and 4 bases, there was a span of 11 bases. CDR1 and CDR2 from the germline V gene are SGHRS and YFSETQ. The repertoire was sequenced with immunoSEQ multiplex PCR; TCRdb's copy has only in-frame clones and lacks some. Counted here are tens of thousands of clones, around 97% occurring once; the ten biggest clones make up 0.15% to 0.2%. Sample: T cells isolated from PBMCs. The V call is TRBV5-1, the J call TRBJ1-2, with a possible D match to TRBD1 (5 bases). The clonotype originates from a human donor in good health. CDR3 sequence (DNA): TGCGCCAGCAGCGAATCAGACAGCTATGGCTACACCTTC. Protein product: CASSESDSYGYTF.